The next 32 T cell receptor beta chains were all read from a single sample in a study of metastatic and nonmetastatic thyroid tumors. TCRdb re-called the PCR reads via MiXCR. This table has some 38,000 clones, 13% appearing once. All patients were treatment-naive before thyroid surgery. The sequenced sample was blood. All receptors come from a female donor with papillary thyroid cancer or a benign thyroid nodule (not recorded which). Some clones in this sample may be carry-over from other donors' samples.

This clone was counted ten times or more. V usage is TRBV19 and J usage is TRBJ1-4, with D possibly matching TRBD1 (5 bases). Germline CDR1 and CDR2: LNHDA and SQIVND (reference sequence). This CDR3 is 14 amino acids long. V was pared by 9 bases and J by 8 bases, with 19 bases between. CDR3 nucleotides: TGTGCCAGCGTCAGGACTCACGGGGACGAAAAACTGTTTTTT. Its translation: CASVRTHGDEKLFF.

This clone was detected many times. This rearrangement joins TRBV19 to TRBJ1-2; D perhaps matches TRBD1 (5 bases). The CDR3 sequence is 16 residues long. Germline V CDR1 and CDR2: LNHDA, SQIVND (reference sequence). V lost 7 bases to trimming and J lost 4 bases, with 22 bases between them. The CDR3 sequence: CASTAPTASTGYGYTF. CDR3 DNA sequence: TGTGCCAGTACCGCCCCGACAGCCTCAACGGGCTATGGCTACACCTTC.

V usage is TRBV30 and J usage is TRBJ2-1, with D perhaps being TRBD1 or TRBD2 (5 bases each). Trimming stripped 3 bases from V and 2 bases from J, with 5 bases between. The CDR3 has 12 amino acids. Germline V gene lookup returns CDR1 GTSNPN and CDR2 SVGIG (reference sequence). CDR3 loop: CAWRGAYNEQFF. The CDR3 coding sequence is TGTGCCTGGAGGGGGGCCTACAATGAGCAGTTCTTC.

This clone has a count of ten or more. This sequence joins TRBV5-6 and TRBJ1-2; possibly TRBD1 for D (6 bases). Germline CDR1 and CDR2: SGHDT and YYEEEE. This CDR3 region has 15 residues. The V end was cut by 4 bases, the J end by 3 bases, with 16 bases between. This CDR3 is CASSTRQEIYYGYTF. The CDR3 coding sequence is TGTGCCAGCAGCACCAGACAGGAAATATACTATGGCTACACCTTC.

This clone was seen many times. The chain employs TRBV5-1 and TRBJ2-3, with a weak D call TRBD2 (6 bases). V lost 4 bases and J 0 bases, leaving 18 bases between the germline ends. This CDR3 is built from 17 residues. The germline CDR1 and CDR2 sequences are SGHRS and YFSETQ. CDR3 protein: CASSPFYSGASTDTQYF. CDR3 in DNA: TGCGCCAGCAGCCCTTTTTATAGCGGCGCTAGCACAGATACGCAGTATTTT.

This clone was seen many times. The chain uses TRBV11-3 and TRBJ2-5, with TRBD1 matching 7 bases. The CDR3 loop spans 15 amino acids. V trimming: 6 bases; J trimming: 2 bases; junction bases outside the gene matches: 9. Germline V CDR1 and CDR2: SGHNT, YENEEA. CDR3 sequence (DNA): TGTGCCAGCAGTTATATTACAGGGGAGCAAGAGACCCAGTACTTC. Residues: CASSYITGEQETQYF.

The table lists this clone with many counts. The J gene is TRBJ2-1, the V gene TRBV12-3 or TRBV12-4; D not certain. V was clipped by 1 base and J by 9 bases, with 7 bases between them. CDR3 size: 12 residues. CDR3 DNA: TGTGCCAGCAGTTTAGATCGAGGTGAGCAGTTCTTC. Amino acid sequence: CASSLDRGEQFF.

This sequence joins TRBV30 and TRBJ1-2; 8 bases match TRBD1. CDR3 length equals 15 residues. Germline CDR1 and CDR2: GTSNPN and SVGIG (reference sequence). Trimming took 0 bases from V and 4 from J; bases not matched to a gene: 7. The CDR3 is CAWSVPRTGRYGYTF. For the CDR3, the DNA is TGTGCCTGGAGTGTACCCCGGACAGGGCGCTATGGCTACACCTTC.

This clone was observed many times. The V and J genes are TRBV20-1 and TRBJ2-1; TRBD2 agrees at 7 bases. J lost 9 bases, V lost 3 bases, and 17 bases had no gene match. Germline V gene data show CDR1 as DFQATT and CDR2 as SNEGSKA (reference sequence). This CDR3 contains 16 residues. The CDR3 protein is CSASDFLGLGLLEQFF. CDR3 in DNA: TGCAGTGCTAGCGATTTCTTAGGACTAGGTCTTCTTGAGCAGTTCTTC.

This clone was counted many times. This sequence joins TRBV10-2 and TRBJ2-7; weak D call: TRBD2 (5 bases). V was pared by 4 bases and J by 6 bases, with 16 bases between. The germline gives CDR1 WSHSY, CDR2 SAAADI. This CDR3 region has 14 residues. CDR3 residues: CASSVLVGDPEQYF. The CDR3 DNA is TGCGCCAGCAGTGTGCTCGTGGGAGACCCCGAGCAGTACTTC.

This clone showed up just a few times. This chain links TRBV6-1 with TRBJ2-1; D tentatively fits TRBD1 or TRBD2 (5 bases each). Germline loops: CDR1 MNHNS, CDR2 SASEGT. V was cut by 10 bases and J by 4 bases, with 14 bases left in between. The CDR3 spans 13 residues. CDR3 amino acids: CAITGLEYNEQFF. Here the CDR3 DNA reads TGTGCCATCACGGGGCTGGAGTACAATGAGCAGTTCTTC.

This clone was seen repeatedly, ten times or more. This chain links TRBV2 with TRBJ2-7; TRBD1 aligns across 12 bases. J gave up 4 bases and V 11 bases, and 9 bases lay outside the gene matches. This CDR3 contains 14 residues. In germline, CDR1 is SNHLY, CDR2 FYNNEI. The CDR3 DNA is TGTGCCGGCGCCGGGACAGGGGGCGCGTACGAGCAGTACTTC. Translating it yields CAGAGTGGAYEQYF.

With respect to this clone: A much larger clone differs from this one at a single base, so this may be a read error. This rearrangement joins TRBV7-9 to TRBJ1-4; 8 bases match TRBD1. The germline V gene encodes CDR1 SEHNR and CDR2 FQNEAQ (reference sequence). The CDR3 contains 15 residues. CDR3 sequence reads: CAISMDRVANEKLFF. DNA for the CDR3: TGTGCCATCAGCATGGACAGGGTGGCTAATGAAAAACTGTTTTTT.

With respect to this clone: The junction departs from the called germline gene at one end, perhaps through a read error. The CDR3 reads CAISLGGSPDQYF. The CDR3 DNA follows: TGCGCCATCAGCCTCGGGGGAAGCCCCGATCAGTACTTC. The V and J genes are TRBV5-1 and TRBJ2-7; tentative D call: TRBD2 (6 bases). The CDR3 contains 13 residues. CDR1 and CDR2 from the germline V gene are SGHRS and YFSETQ.

About this clone itself: Just one base apart from a much larger clone, this may be a read error. In the same sample, other DNA sequences code for this CDR3. The chain links TRBV30 to TRBJ2-1; no clear D gene. Trimming removed 5 bases from V and 8 bases from J, with 16 bases in between. The germline V gene has CDR1 GTSNPN and CDR2 SVGIG (reference sequence). The CDR3 loop spans 13 amino acids. The CDR3 DNA reads as TGTGCCTGGGGATCGGACCGGCGTGATGAGCAGTTCTTC. It translates to CAWGSDRRDEQFF.

This clone was seen ten or more times. The J gene is TRBJ1-5, the V gene TRBV28; D unresolved. This CDR3 is built from 12 residues. Looked up from germline, CDR1 is MDHEN and CDR2 is SYDVKM. V lost 7 bases and J lost 5, with 9 bases in between. The CDR3 loop reads CASKLEDQPQHF. DNA of the CDR3: TGTGCCAGCAAGCTCGAAGATCAGCCCCAGCATTTT.

This clone has a count of ten or more. This could be a read error, since a much larger clone is one nucleotide away. No conserved phenylalanine or tryptophan is present at the end of the CDR3, so a read error is the likely explanation. The CDR3 DNA sequence: TGTGCCATCAGTCGCGACAGGGAAACAGATACGCAGTATGTT. Protein: CAISRDRETDTQYV. The chain is built from TRBV10-3 and TRBJ2-3, with 7 bases fitting TRBD1. The CDR3 runs to 14 residues. After removal of 5 bases from V and 3 bases from J, the junction contained 5 bases not matched to a gene. Germline CDR1 and CDR2: ENHRY and SYGVKD.

This clone was picked up many times. A much larger clone sits a single nucleotide away, making a read error possible. This sample also contains other DNA sequences that code for the same CDR3. J is TRBJ2-3 and V is TRBV7-8; 7 bases are a match to TRBD1. The CDR3 runs to 15 residues. Germline V gene sequence: CDR1 SGHVS, CDR2 FQNEAQ. CDR3 sequence (DNA): TGTGCCAGCAGCCAGAGTCGGATCGGGACAGATACGCAATATTTT. Translation gives CASSQSRIGTDTQYF.

This clone was recorded many times. The rearrangement links TRBV11-3 to TRBJ2-3; 7 bases are shared with TRBD2. The CDR3 contains 15 residues. The ends lost 8 bases at V and 5 bases at J; junction bases unmatched: 13. Germline values: CDR1 SGHNT, CDR2 YENEEA. CDR3 sequence: CASGLGREKRDTQYF. The CDR3 nucleotides read TGTGCCAGCGGACTGGGGCGGGAGAAGAGAGATACGCAGTATTTT.

This clone was picked up many times. The genes are TRBV4-2 and TRBJ2-1; D is perhaps TRBD1 (6 bases). Trimming removed 3 bases at V and 2 bases at J, with 11 bases between. The CDR3 loop spans 15 amino acids. Germline lookup yields CDR1 LGHNA and CDR2 YNFKEQ. The CDR3 DNA follows: TGTGCCAGCAGCCAGCAGGGGTCGCCCTACAATGAGCAGTTCTTC. Amino acids: CASSQQGSPYNEQFF.

There are many counts of this clone. The chain employs TRBV7-9 and TRBJ2-3; possible D gene TRBD2, 5 bases. The CDR3 totals 14 residues. Germline V lookup: CDR1 SEHNR, CDR2 FQNEAQ (reference sequence). V lost 5 bases and J lost 2, with 11 bases in between. For the CDR3, the DNA is TGTGCCAGCAGCCCCAGCGGCCCCACAGATACGCAGTATTTT. This translates into CASSPSGPTDTQYF.

Ten or more counts support this clone. V usage is TRBV6-1 and J usage is TRBJ1-2, with D tentatively TRBD1 (6 bases). The CDR3 runs 12 residues. CDR1 is MNHNS, CDR2 SASEGT, per germline. Trimming shortened V by 7 bases and J by 3 bases, and 9 bases separated the two germline ends. CDR3 loop: CASTRGDYGYTF. CDR3 nucleotide sequence: TGTGCCAGCACCAGGGGAGACTATGGCTACACCTTC.

This clone appeared many times. This chain links TRBV20-1 with TRBJ1-2, with TRBD1 matching over 8 bases. CDR1 is DFQATT, CDR2 SNEGSKA, per germline (reference sequence). V shed 6 bases and J 1 base; nucleotides not matched to a gene: 10. CDR3 length equals 15 residues. CDR3 residues: CSAGGQATFNYGYTF. As DNA, the CDR3 is TGCAGTGCGGGGGGACAGGCAACTTTTAACTATGGCTACACCTTC.

This chain connects TRBV20-1 to TRBJ2-2; 7 bases are shared with TRBD2. After removal of 3 bases from V and 6 bases from J, the junction contained 4 bases not matched to a gene. The CDR3 runs 13 residues. Looked up from germline, CDR1 is DFQATT and CDR2 is SNEGSKA (reference sequence). The CDR3 loop reads CSARGGGSGELFF. CDR3 in DNA: TGCAGTGCTAGGGGCGGGGGATCCGGGGAGCTGTTTTTT.

This clone was seen ten or more times. Additional DNA sequences in this sample encode the identical CDR3. V and J are TRBV29-1 and TRBJ1-1; no clear D. The CDR3 totals 10 residues. The germline gives CDR1 SQVTM, CDR2 ANQGSEA. V was cut by 6 bases and J by 8 bases, with 10 bases left in between. CDR3 DNA sequence: TGCAGCGTCCCGGCGGCAGAAGCTTTCTTT. As protein: CSVPAAEAFF.

The chain is built from TRBV3-1 and TRBJ1-1; a possible D gene is TRBD1 (5 bases). Per the germline V gene, CDR1 is LGHDT and CDR2 is YNNKEL (reference sequence). The CDR3 totals 18 residues. Trimming removed 0 bases at V and 4 bases at J, with 21 bases between. The CDR3 nucleotides are TGTGCCAGCAGCCAAGATCCGAACAGGTGGTCGGGGGGCACTGAAGCTTTCTTT. It specifies CASSQDPNRWSGGTEAFF.

This clone appeared many times. The V call is TRBV12-3 or TRBV12-4, the J call TRBJ1-1; D not resolved. Trimming cost V 7 bases and J 0 bases, with 9 bases left between them. The CDR3 extends over 13 amino acids. The CDR3: CASTPALNTEAFF. The CDR3 coding sequence is TGTGCCAGCACACCCGCCTTGAACACTGAAGCTTTCTTT.

The table lists this clone with many counts. The chain has TRBV10-3 and TRBJ1-1; tentatively, D is TRBD1 (5 bases). Per germline, CDR1 ENHRY and CDR2 SYGVKD. The CDR3 is 11 residues long. V lost 11 bases, J lost 6 bases, and 13 bases lay in between. The CDR3: CAVGAGAEAFF. The CDR3 DNA reads TGTGCCGTCGGCGCGGGGGCTGAAGCTTTCTTT.

This clone was detected many times. The chain recombines TRBV20-1 with TRBJ2-1, with 11 bases fitting TRBD2. With 6 bases clipped from V and 6 bases from J, the junction kept 7 bases outside the gene matches. The CDR3 is made up of 14 amino acids. The germline gives CDR1 DFQATT, CDR2 SNEGSKA (reference sequence). CDR3 bases: TGCAGTGCCAGCGGACTAGCGGGTTCCAATGAGCAGTTCTTC. Its protein product is CSASGLAGSNEQFF.

This clone was seen only once. The chain combines TRBV10-2 with TRBJ1-5, with 7 bases matching TRBD1. CDR1 is WSHSY, CDR2 SAAADI, per germline. The CDR3 is made up of 17 amino acids. V trimming: 6 bases; J trimming: 1 base; junction bases outside the gene matches: 12. CDR3 coding DNA: TGCGCCAGCAGGGAGCCGTCAGGGGGTCGGAGCAATCAGCCCCAGCATTTT. The encoded protein is CASREPSGGRSNQPQHF.

In this sample, this clone turned up a few times. The chain recombines TRBV3-1 with TRBJ2-1, with D maybe TRBD2 (6 bases). V was trimmed by 4 bases and J by 10 bases, leaving 26 bases between them. The germline CDR1 and CDR2 sequences are LGHDT and YNNKEL (reference sequence). The CDR3 extends over 17 amino acids. The CDR3, as DNA: TGTGCCAGCAGCCCACGAAGTCGATCAGCTAGCGTTAAGGAGCAGTTCTTC. Translated: CASSPRSRSASVKEQFF.

As for this clone: This sequence may be a read error, since a much larger clone differs from it by one base. The J gene is TRBJ1-3, the V gene TRBV2; D is undetermined. Germline V gene data show CDR1 as SNHLY and CDR2 as FYNNEI. The V gene lost 5 bases and the J gene lost 4 bases, with 15 bases spanning the gap. This CDR3 is built from 15 residues. The CDR3 loop is CASSHRVPGGNTIYF. The CDR3 bases are TGTGCCAGCAGTCACCGCGTCCCCGGGGGAAACACCATATATTTT. The variable domain in full, with the rest retrieved from reference TRBV2 and TRBJ1-3, is EPEVTQTPSHQVTQMGQEVILRCVPISNHLYFYWYRQILGQKVEFLVSFYNNEISEKSEIFDDQFSVERPDGSNFTLKIRSTKLEDSAMYFCASSHRVPGGNTIYFGEGSWLTVV.